The 9 T cell receptor beta chains listed next were all sequenced from one sample in a study of cytomegalovirus exposure and HLA in healthy donors. The PCR ran on 60 Vbeta and 13 Jbeta primers. Only in-frame clones appear in the TCRdb table, and some are missing; sequencing was by immunoSEQ multiplex PCR. The repertoire holds fewer than 130,000 clones, with 80% as singletons. Sequencing was performed on PBMCs. These receptors were collected from a woman aged 60-75 years in good health and CMV-seropositive.

V is TRBV20-1 and J is TRBJ2-7, with unresolved D. V lost 3 bases to trimming and J lost 4 bases, with 7 bases between them. CDR3 size: 11 residues. Germline assignment: CDR1 DFQATT and CDR2 SNEGSKA (reference sequence). CDR3 in DNA: TGCAGTGCTAGCAGACATTACGAGCAGTACTTC. Its protein product is CSASRHYEQYF.

The V and J genes are TRBV7-8 and TRBJ2-3; 9 bases are shared with TRBD2. Trimming cost V 5 bases and J 0 bases; bases outside gene matches: 3. In germline, CDR1 is SGHVS, CDR2 FQNEAQ. This CDR3 comprises 15 residues. The DNA of the CDR3 is TGTGCCAGCAGCGAGGGACTAGCAAGCACAGATACGCAGTATTTT. It translates to CASSEGLASTDTQYF.

The chain has TRBV7-9 and TRBJ1-4; 7 bases line up with TRBD1. Germline CDR1 SEHNR, CDR2 FQNEAQ (reference sequence). V shed 5 bases and J 0 bases; nucleotides not matched to a gene: 3. The CDR3 length is 15 residues. CDR3 DNA sequence: TGTGCCAGCAGCCTCCAGGGGGCAACTAATGAAAAACTGTTTTTT. Its translation is CASSLQGATNEKLFF. Complete variable domain (other parts from reference TRBV7-9 and TRBJ1-4): DTGVSQNPRHKITKRGQNVTFRCDPISEHNRLYWYRQTLGQGPEFLTYFQNEAQLEKSRLLSDRFSAERPKGSFSTLEIQRTEQGDSAMYLCASSLQGATNEKLFFGSGTQLSVL.

The DNA of the CDR3 is TGTGCCAGCAGCCTTAGGACAGGGGCCCAGGGGGAAGAGACCCAGTACTTC. Its translation: CASSLRTGAQGEETQYF. V gene TRBV7-6 combines with J gene TRBJ2-5; TRBD1 matches at 9 bases. This CDR3 is 17 amino acids long. The V gene's germline CDR1 is SGHVS and CDR2 FNYEAQ. V was pared by 5 bases and J by 3 bases, with 13 bases of the junction left unmatched.

Only a few counts were recorded for this clone. The gene calls are TRBV6-1 and TRBJ1-1, with D unclear. The CDR3 totals 15 residues. Germline-derived CDR1 and CDR2 are MNHNS and SASEGT. Trimming removed 2 bases from V and 0 bases from J, with 10 bases in between. The CDR3 reads CASSEQVVMNTEAFF. The CDR3 DNA is TGTGCCAGCAGTGAACAGGTTGTAATGAACACTGAAGCTTTCTTT.

The CDR3 nucleotides are TGTGCCAGCAGTGACTCCTGGGACAGATCTAACTATGGCTACACCTTC. Its protein is CASSDSWDRSNYGYTF. The chain has TRBV6-4 and TRBJ1-2, with TRBD1 identical over 7 bases. J lost 0 bases, V lost 0 bases, and 4 bases had no gene match. Germline V gene lookup returns CDR1 MRHNA and CDR2 SNTAGT. There are 16 residues in the CDR3.

V usage is TRBV9 and J usage is TRBJ1-1, with no clear D. Germline V gene lookup returns CDR1 SGDLS and CDR2 YYNGEE. Trimming removed 4 bases at V and 0 bases at J, with 7 bases between. The CDR3 has 13 residues. The CDR3 DNA sequence: TGTGCCAGCAGCTCACAGATGAACACTGAAGCTTTCTTT. It yields the protein CASSSQMNTEAFF.

V gene TRBV10-3 combines with J gene TRBJ2-3; a possible D gene is TRBD2 (5 bases). CDR3 length equals 14 residues. Germline CDR1 reads ENHRY; CDR2 reads SYGVKD. The V and J ends lost 4 bases and 1 base respectively, with 9 bases between them. CDR3 sequence (DNA): TGTGCCATCAGTGCGGTCGGGGGCACAGATACGCAGTATTTT. This sequence encodes CAISAVGGTDTQYF.

This chain links TRBV6-5 with TRBJ2-1; 11 bases match TRBD2. The CDR3 is 15 residues long. Losses at the gene ends were 6 bases for V and 5 bases for J; bases not matched to a gene: 6. Per germline, CDR1 MNHEY and CDR2 SVGAGI. The CDR3 sequence: CASSPGTSGNNEQFF. The DNA for the CDR3 is TGTGCCAGCAGCCCCGGGACTAGCGGAAACAATGAGCAGTTCTTC.